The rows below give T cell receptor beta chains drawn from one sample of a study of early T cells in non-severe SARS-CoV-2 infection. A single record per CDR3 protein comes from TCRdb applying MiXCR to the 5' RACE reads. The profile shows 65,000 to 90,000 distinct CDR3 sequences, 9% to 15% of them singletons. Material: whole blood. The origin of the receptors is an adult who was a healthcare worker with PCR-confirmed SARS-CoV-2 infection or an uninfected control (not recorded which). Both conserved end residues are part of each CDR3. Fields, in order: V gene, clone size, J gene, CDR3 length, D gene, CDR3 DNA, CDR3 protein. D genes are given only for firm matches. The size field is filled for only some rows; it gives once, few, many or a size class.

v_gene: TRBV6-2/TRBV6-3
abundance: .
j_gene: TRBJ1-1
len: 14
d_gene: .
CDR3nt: TGTGCCAGCAGTTTATACAATCCTAACACTGAAGCTTTCTTT
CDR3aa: CASSLYNPNTEAFF

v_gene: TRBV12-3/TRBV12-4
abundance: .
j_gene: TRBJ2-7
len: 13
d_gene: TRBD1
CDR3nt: TGTGCCAGCAGCCCAGGGACAGGCGGCGAGCAGTACTTC
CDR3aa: CASSPGTGGEQYF

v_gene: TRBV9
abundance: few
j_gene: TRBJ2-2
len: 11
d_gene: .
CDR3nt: TGTGCCAGCAGCGGTACCGGGGAGCTGTTTTTT
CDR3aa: CASSGTGELFF

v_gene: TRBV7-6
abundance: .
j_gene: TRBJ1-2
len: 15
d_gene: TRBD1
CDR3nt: TGTGCCAGCAGCTTGGGGGGACAGTCTAACTATGGCTACACCTTC
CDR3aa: CASSLGGQSNYGYTF

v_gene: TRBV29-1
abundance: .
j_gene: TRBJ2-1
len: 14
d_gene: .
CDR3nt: TGCAGCGTTGAGGGCAGATACTCCTACAATGAGCAGTTCTTC
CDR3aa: CSVEGRYSYNEQFF

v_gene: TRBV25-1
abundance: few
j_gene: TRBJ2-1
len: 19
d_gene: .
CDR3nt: TGTGCCAGCAGTCCGGGTTATGGGCGGACCCCCAAGGCGAACAATGAGCAGTTCTTC
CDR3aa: CASSPGYGRTPKANNEQFF

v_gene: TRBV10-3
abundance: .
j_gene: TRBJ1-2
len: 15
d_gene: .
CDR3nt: TGTGCCATCAACGTTGCAGGGACTCCTAACTATGGCTACACCTTC
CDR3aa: CAINVAGTPNYGYTF

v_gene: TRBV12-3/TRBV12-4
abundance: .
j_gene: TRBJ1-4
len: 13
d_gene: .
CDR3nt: TGTGCCAGCAGTTCAACAACTAATGAAAAACTGTTTTTT
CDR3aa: CASSSTTNEKLFF

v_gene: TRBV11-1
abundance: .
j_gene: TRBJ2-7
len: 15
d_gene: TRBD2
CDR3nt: TGTGCCAGCAGCTTACTCTCGAGCGGGAGCTACGAGCAGTACTTC
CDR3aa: CASSLLSSGSYEQYF

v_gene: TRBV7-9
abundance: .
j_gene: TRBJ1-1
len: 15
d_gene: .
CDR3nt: TGTGCCAGCAGCGTGACGGACAGCTTGAACACTGAAGCTTTCTTT
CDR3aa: CASSVTDSLNTEAFF

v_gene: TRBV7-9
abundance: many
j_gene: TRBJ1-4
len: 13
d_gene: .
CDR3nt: TGTGCCAGCAGCCCCCTAGGGGGGGCTAAACTGTTTTTT
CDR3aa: CASSPLGGAKLFF

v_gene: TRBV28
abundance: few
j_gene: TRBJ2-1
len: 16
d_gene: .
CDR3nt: TGTGCCAGCAGTCCATTCGGGACACGGGTAGCCCCTGAGCAGTTCTTC
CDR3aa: CASSPFGTRVAPEQFF

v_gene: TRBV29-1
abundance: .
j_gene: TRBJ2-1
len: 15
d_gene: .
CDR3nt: TGCAGCGTTGATTCCCAGCGGTCCTTTCGCAATGAGCAGTTCTTC
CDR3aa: CSVDSQRSFRNEQFF

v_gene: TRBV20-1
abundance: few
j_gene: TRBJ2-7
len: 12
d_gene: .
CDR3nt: TGCAGTGCTCAAACTAGAAACTACGAGCAGTACTTC
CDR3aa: CSAQTRNYEQYF

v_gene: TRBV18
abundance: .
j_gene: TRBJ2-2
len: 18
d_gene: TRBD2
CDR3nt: TGTGCCAGCTCACCGCATACGCTAGCGGGAGGAGGCACCGGGGAGCTGTTTTTT
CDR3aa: CASSPHTLAGGGTGELFF